What follows are 15 T cell receptor beta chains derived from one specimen sequenced in a study of T-cell reconstitution after alpha-beta-depleted transplantation in children. TCRbeta library construction was performed incorporating unique molecular identifiers. From the PCR reads, TCRdb called clonotypes with MiXCR, one entry per CDR3 protein. The sample includes 200,000 to 250,000 distinct CDR3 sequences, about 8.8% of them seen just once. This specimen consisted of PBMCs from the stem cell graft donor, obtained from the stem cell graft. These receptors were taken from a human donor who donated a stem cell graft to a child with SCID.

There are many counts of this clonotype. The chain has TRBV7-6 and TRBJ2-2, with 7 positions matching TRBD2. Germline lookup yields CDR1 SGHVS and CDR2 FNYEAQ. The CDR3 sequence is 17 residues long. V shed 0 bases, J shed 5 bases, and the junction held 9 bases outside the gene matches. CDR3: CASSLARWAGETGELFF. The DNA for the CDR3 is TGTGCCAGCAGCTTAGCGCGATGGGCGGGGGAAACCGGGGAGCTGTTTTTT.

This clonotype has ten or more counts. The J gene is TRBJ1-5, the V gene TRBV20-1; D is unresolved. Trimming pared 3 bases from V and 1 base from J, leaving 7 bases between. Germline CDR1 is DFQATT and CDR2 is SNEGSKA (reference sequence). This CDR3 comprises 13 residues. CDR3 in amino acids: CSARSQSNQPQHF. The CDR3 nucleotides read TGCAGTGCTAGGAGCCAGAGCAATCAGCCCCAGCATTTT.

The CDR3 DNA reads TGTGCCAGCAGCCCGGGACAGGGGGCTTCCTATGGCTACACCTTC. As protein: CASSPGQGASYGYTF. The V gene is TRBV7-9, the J gene TRBJ1-2, with TRBD1 identical over 12 bases. The CDR3 has 15 residues. From germline, CDR1 is SEHNR and CDR2 FQNEAQ (reference sequence). With 5 bases clipped from V and 4 bases from J, the junction kept 5 bases outside the gene matches. The full variable domain, in which reference TRBV7-9 and TRBJ1-2 provide the parts outside the CDR3, is DTGVSQNPRHKITKRGQNVTFRCDPISEHNRLYWYRQTLGQGPEFLTYFQNEAQLEKSRLLSDRFSAERPKGSFSTLEIQRTEQGDSAMYLCASSPGQGASYGYTFGSGTRLTVV.

This clonotype has a count of ten or more. V and J are TRBV2 and TRBJ1-5; 9 bases are a match to TRBD1. Trimming cost V 6 bases and J 3 bases; bases outside gene matches: 6. CDR1 SNHLY and CDR2 FYNNEI come from the germline V gene. The CDR3 has 15 amino acids. In DNA form, the CDR3 reads TGTGCCAGCAGGGCCGGGACAGGGCCCAATCAGCCCCAGCATTTT. This sequence encodes CASRAGTGPNQPQHF.

This clonotype was seen repeatedly, ten times or more. The CDR3 spells CASSYSGQASNQPQHF. The CDR3 DNA reads as TGTGCCAGCAGTTACTCGGGACAGGCTAGCAATCAGCCCCAGCATTTT. This chain uses TRBV6-5 with TRBJ1-5, with TRBD1 matching 8 bases. CDR3 length equals 16 residues. Trimming at V came to 0 bases and at J to 0 bases, leaving 1 base not matched to a gene. Germline V lookup: CDR1 MNHEY, CDR2 SVGAGI.

This clonotype was detected many times. CDR3: CASSLGQGGWANTEAFF. For the CDR3, the DNA is TGCGCCAGCAGCTTGGGGCAGGGAGGTTGGGCGAACACTGAAGCTTTCTTT. V is TRBV5-1 and J is TRBJ1-1; D may be TRBD1 (5 bases). The CDR3 is 17 residues long. The V end lost 0 bases, the J end lost 1 base, and 16 bases lay between the germline ends. Germline V gives CDR1 SGHRS, CDR2 YFSETQ.

This clonotype was observed at least ten times. This chain joins TRBV12-3 or TRBV12-4 and TRBJ1-5; D remains unclear. Trimming removed 6 bases from V and 3 bases from J, with 9 bases in between. The CDR3 covers 13 residues. In DNA, the CDR3 is TGTGCCAGCAGCTATACCCCCAATCAGCCCCAGCATTTT. This encodes CASSYTPNQPQHF.

This clonotype was detected ten times or more. V usage is TRBV2 and J usage is TRBJ2-7, with TRBD1 identical over 9 bases. With V trimmed by 6 bases and J by 0 bases, 3 bases remained unmatched. This CDR3 has 14 residues. Germline-derived CDR1 and CDR2 are SNHLY and FYNNEI. DNA of the CDR3: TGTGCCAGCAGAAGGACAGGGGACTCCTACGAGCAGTACTTC. It translates to CASRRTGDSYEQYF.

In its sample, this clonotype was seen many times. The genes are TRBV20-1 and TRBJ2-3; TRBD2 aligns across 9 bases. The CDR3 runs to 14 residues. Germline CDR1 and CDR2: DFQATT and SNEGSKA (reference sequence). Trimming at V came to 6 bases and at J to 6 bases, leaving 10 bases not matched to a gene. CDR3 residues: CSAVEGGGVDTQYF. The CDR3 coding sequence is TGCAGTGCCGTCGAGGGCGGGGGGGTGGATACGCAGTATTTT.

This clonotype has at least ten counts. The chain carries TRBV20-1 and TRBJ2-2, with TRBD2 identical over 11 bases. The V segment lost 3 bases and the J segment 1 base; nucleotides outside the gene matches: 10. CDR1 is DFQATT and CDR2 is SNEGSKA in the germline V gene (reference sequence). The CDR3 has 18 amino acids. CDR3 sequence: CSARFSLAGVMNTGELFF. CDR3 sequence (DNA): TGCAGTGCTAGGTTTTCACTAGCGGGGGTAATGAACACCGGGGAGCTGTTTTTT.

This clonotype was detected many times. V and J are TRBV5-1 and TRBJ2-3; no definite D call. Trimming took off 2 bases at V and 2 bases at J, with 9 bases between the two ends. The CDR3 totals 14 residues. Per the germline V gene, CDR1 is SGHRS and CDR2 is YFSETQ. DNA for the CDR3: TGCGCCAGCAGCTTTGGTGACTTCACAGATACGCAGTATTTT. It is translated as CASSFGDFTDTQYF.

This clonotype was detected many times. The chain has TRBV5-5 and TRBJ1-3, with unresolved D. Trimming took 2 bases from V and 1 from J, leaving 13 bases between them. This CDR3 spans 16 amino acids. Germline V gene lookup returns CDR1 SGHKS and CDR2 YYEKEE (reference sequence). The chain's CDR3 is CASSFRRGDSGNTIYF. The CDR3, as DNA: TGTGCCAGCAGCTTCCGCCGGGGAGATTCTGGAAACACCATATATTTT.

This clonotype was seen repeatedly, ten times or more. The chain has TRBV5-6 and TRBJ1-2, with D perhaps TRBD1 (6 bases). The germline V gene encodes CDR1 SGHDT and CDR2 YYEEEE. Deletions cut 4 bases from V and 4 bases from J, with 14 bases between. This CDR3 has 14 amino acids. The CDR3 sequence: CASSGTWVFYGYTF. The CDR3, as DNA: TGTGCCAGCAGCGGGACATGGGTTTTCTATGGCTACACCTTC.

This clonotype was recorded at least ten times. This chain joins TRBV7-9 and TRBJ1-1; weak D call: TRBD1 (5 bases). Trimming took 5 bases from V and 3 from J, leaving 13 bases between them. CDR1 is SEHNR, CDR2 FQNEAQ, per germline (reference sequence). The CDR3 has 14 residues. For the CDR3, the DNA is TGTGCCAGCAGCCTGGGGCTGTTGGACACTGAAGCTTTCTTT. Translated: CASSLGLLDTEAFF. The whole variable domain, filled in from reference TRBV7-9 and TRBJ1-1, reads DTGVSQNPRHKITKRGQNVTFRCDPISEHNRLYWYRQTLGQGPEFLTYFQNEAQLEKSRLLSDRFSAERPKGSFSTLEIQRTEQGDSAMYLCASSLGLLDTEAFFGQGTRLTVV.

This clonotype appeared many times. The chain uses TRBV12-3 or TRBV12-4 and TRBJ2-6; 7 bases map to TRBD1. The CDR3 contains 18 residues. Trimming took 8 bases from V and 0 from J; bases not matched to a gene: 13. Here the CDR3 reads CASARDSNFGSGANVLTF. The CDR3 DNA is TGTGCCAGCGCCCGGGACAGTAACTTCGGCTCTGGGGCCAACGTCCTGACTTTC.